This TCR beta chain was retrieved from a study of T cells in Graves' hyperthyroidism and ophthalmopathy. Study-wide results and caveats: The model forecast ophthalmopathy, anticipating it by a median approximately 6 months before onset.

Using RNA transcripts as the source, TCR beta CDR3 regions were amplified. Researchers ran a first-round RT-PCR on the TCR CDR3 using the HTBI primer set. A single record per CDR3 protein comes from TCRdb applying MiXCR to the multiplex PCR reads. The sample contains approximately 400,000 distinct CDR3 sequences, roughly 14% of which appear only once. This clonotype was observed at least ten times. Its cognate antigen is unknown. V gave up 8 bases and J gave up 3 bases, with 7 bases separating them. This CDR3 comprises 11 residues. The V gene's germline CDR1 is SGHNT and CDR2 YENEEA. The definition of stable Graves' hyperthyroidism was no ophthalmopathy progression within 18 months. Hyperthyroidism was newly diagnosed in patients aged 18 to 65 (duration under 2 months). Patients with uncontrolled infections, other autoimmune diseases, pregnancy or lactation were excluded.

This clonotype originated in an older woman with Graves' hyperthyroidism. The chain links TRBV11-3 to TRBJ2-5; D unclear. The sequenced sample was blood. CDR3 protein: CASAGEETQYF. As DNA, the CDR3 is TGTGCCAGCGCTGGAGAAGAGACCCAGTACTTC.